The 25 T cell receptor beta chains below were found in one sample sequenced in a study of OX40 agonist ivuxolimab in advanced cancers. The table came from immunoSEQ multiplex PCR; TCRdb's copy has only in-frame clones and leaves some out. Of more than 95,000 clones listed, roughly 91% are singletons. The material was CD4+ or CD8+ T cells sorted from blood, obtained in a trial of the OX40 agonist ivuxolimab. The receptors come from an adult with an advanced solid tumor such as melanoma, head and neck, liver or kidney cancer.

The V gene is TRBV2, the J gene TRBJ1-5; 9 positions agree with TRBD1. V gave up 8 bases and J gave up 2 bases; unmatched junction bases: 13. Germline assignment: CDR1 SNHLY and CDR2 FYNNEI. CDR3 length: 17 amino acids. CDR3 DNA: TGTGCCAGCGCCCGACCTACAGGGGGCGCTGGCAATCAGCCCCAGCATTTT. It yields the protein CASARPTGGAGNQPQHF.

The chain employs TRBV11-2 and TRBJ1-1; TRBD1 matches at 7 bases. Trimming removed 1 base from V and 4 bases from J; junction bases left unmatched: 3. Germline CDR1 reads SGHAT; CDR2 reads FQNNGV. CDR3 size: 14 residues. CDR3 residues: CASSLGQGGTEAFF. The CDR3 bases are TGTGCCAGCAGCTTAGGACAGGGCGGCACTGAAGCTTTCTTT. The full variable domain, completed using reference TRBV11-2 and TRBJ1-1, is EAGVAQSPRYKIIEKRQSVAFWCNPISGHATLYWYQQILGQGPKLLIQFQNNGVVDDSQLPKDRFSAERLKGVDSTLKIQPAKLEDSAVYLCASSLGQGGTEAFFGQGTRLTVV.

This clone was observed a single time. V and J are TRBV11-2 and TRBJ1-1; 7 bases agree with TRBD1. Per the germline V gene, CDR1 is SGHAT and CDR2 is FQNNGV. The length of the CDR3 is 16 residues. V trimming: 1 base; J trimming: 0 bases; junction bases outside the gene matches: 5. The CDR3 region has the DNA TGTGCCAGCAGCTTAGTGGGACAGCCGCTGAACACTGAAGCTTTCTTT. Translation gives CASSLVGQPLNTEAFF.

The chain joins TRBV6-1 to TRBJ2-7; D may be TRBD2 (6 bases). Germline assignment: CDR1 MNHNS and CDR2 SASEGT. V gave up 4 bases and J gave up 3 bases, with 10 bases separating them. This CDR3 region has 13 residues. The CDR3 DNA follows: TGTGCCAGCAGTGTTGTGGGGGGCTACGAGCAGTACTTC. Amino acids: CASSVVGGYEQYF.

This clone was seen a single time. The chain carries TRBV21-1 and TRBJ2-1; the table calls TRBD2, which could not be checked here. TRBV21-1 is termed a pseudogene. This CDR3 is 16 amino acids long. DNA for the CDR3: TGTGCCAGCAGCAAAGCCAGGACTAGCGGGAGGATTGAGCAGTTCTTC. This gives the protein CASSKARTSGRIEQFF.

The chain is built from TRBV5-1 and TRBJ2-1, with 10 bases that match TRBD2. Per the germline V gene, CDR1 is SGHRS and CDR2 is YFSETQ. V lost 4 bases, J lost 8 bases, and 12 bases stayed unmatched. This CDR3 is built from 16 residues. In nucleotides, the CDR3 is TGCGCCAGCAGCACCAACCCTAGCGGGAGTGGGGATGAGCAGTTCTTC. As protein: CASSTNPSGSGDEQFF. Drawing the rest from reference TRBV5-1 and TRBJ2-1, the complete variable domain is KAGVTQTPRYLIKTRGQQVTLSCSPISGHRSVSWYQQTPGQGLQFLFEYFSETQRNKGNFPGRFSGRQFSNSRSEMNVSTLELGDSALYLCASSTNPSGSGDEQFFGPGTRLTVL.

The chain joins TRBV4-2 to TRBJ1-5; the match to TRBD1 covers 7 bases. V was pared by 1 base and J by 4 bases, with 4 bases of the junction left unmatched. The germline gives CDR1 LGHNA, CDR2 YNFKEQ. CDR3 length: 15 residues. The DNA for the CDR3 is TGTGCCAGCAGCCAAGCCAGACAGGGTAATCAGCCCCAGCATTTT. Translating gives CASSQARQGNQPQHF.

The chain combines TRBV27 with TRBJ2-1, with D hard to call. Trimming pared 5 bases from V and 0 bases from J, leaving 11 bases between. The CDR3 loop spans 15 amino acids. Germline-derived CDR1 and CDR2 are MNHEY and SMNVEV (reference sequence). CDR3 DNA sequence: TGTGCCAGCAGTCCGTACGGTAGCTCCTACAATGAGCAGTTCTTC. It translates to CASSPYGSSYNEQFF.

This rearrangement joins TRBV27 to TRBJ2-7; D perhaps matches TRBD2 (5 bases). The CDR3 loop spans 13 amino acids. Germline V gene data show CDR1 as MNHEY and CDR2 as SMNVEV (reference sequence). V was clipped by 2 bases and J by 2 bases, with 7 bases between them. The CDR3 DNA follows: TGTGCCAGCAGTTTACGGGGAGCCTACGAGCAGTACTTC. Protein product: CASSLRGAYEQYF.

The J gene is TRBJ2-7, the V gene TRBV21-1; the DNA was not compared with TRBD1, the D call given in the table. TRBV21-1 is termed a pseudogene. The CDR3 loop spans 16 amino acids. In DNA, the CDR3 is TGTGCCAGCAGCAAAACCGGACAGGGGGCACGATACGAGCAGTACTTC. Translating gives CASSKTGQGARYEQYF.

The chain combines TRBV4-3 with TRBJ2-7; 11 bases line up with TRBD2. The length of the CDR3 is 15 residues. Germline assignment: CDR1 LGHNA and CDR2 YSLEER. V shed 2 bases, J shed 5 bases, and the junction held 5 bases outside the gene matches. DNA for the CDR3: TGCGCCAGCAGCCAAACTAGCGGGAGAGTCAACGAGCAGTACTTC. Encoded protein: CASSQTSGRVNEQYF.

J is TRBJ1-4 and V is TRBV5-1; 10 bases are a match to TRBD1. This CDR3 spans 15 amino acids. CDR1 is SGHRS and CDR2 is YFSETQ in the germline V gene. The junction had 2 bases not matched to a gene; V was cut back by 0 bases and J by 6 bases. This CDR3 is CASSLAGTGDEKLFF. The CDR3 coding sequence is TGCGCCAGCAGCTTGGCCGGGACAGGGGATGAAAAACTGTTTTTT.

CDR3 amino acids: CASSPSYQAGELFF. As DNA, the CDR3 is TGCGCCAGCAGCCCTAGCTATCAAGCCGGGGAGCTGTTTTTT. V usage is TRBV5-1 and J usage is TRBJ2-2, with TRBD2 as a possible D gene (5 bases). Between the trimmed V and J ends, which lost 4 bases and 6 bases, there was a span of 13 bases. CDR1 and CDR2 (germline): SGHRS, YFSETQ. This CDR3 is 14 amino acids long.

DNA for the CDR3: TGTGCCAGCAGTTTGTACAGCTCTAACACTGAAGCTTTCTTT. Its protein product is CASSLYSSNTEAFF. This chain uses TRBV27 with TRBJ1-1; D is undetermined. The CDR3 is 14 residues long. Germline CDR1 is MNHEY and CDR2 is SMNVEV (reference sequence). Trimming pared 3 bases from V and 2 bases from J, leaving 10 bases between.

The rearrangement links TRBV5-1 to TRBJ2-5; D is unresolved. Germline CDR1 SGHRS, CDR2 YFSETQ. This CDR3 spans 12 amino acids. The V end lost 2 bases, the J end lost 4 bases, and 6 bases lay between the germline ends. This chain's CDR3 is CASSLGRETQYF. The CDR3 coding sequence is TGCGCCAGCAGCTTAGGGCGAGAGACCCAGTACTTC.

The chain joins TRBV11-2 to TRBJ2-7, with D perhaps assigned TRBD1 or TRBD2 (5 bases each). In germline, CDR1 is SGHAT, CDR2 FQNNGV. The CDR3 extends over 14 amino acids. Trimming shortened V by 5 bases and J by 4 bases, and 15 bases separated the two germline ends. The CDR3 is CASSGAAREYEQYF. The CDR3 DNA is TGTGCCAGCAGCGGTGCGGCCAGGGAGTACGAGCAGTACTTC.

V is TRBV19 and J is TRBJ1-2, with D maybe TRBD1 (6 bases). The CDR3 covers 15 residues. The germline V gene has CDR1 LNHDA and CDR2 SQIVND (reference sequence). V lost 6 bases and J lost 1, with 15 bases in between. The CDR3 loop reads CASRPDRSYNYGYTF. The CDR3 DNA reads TGTGCCAGTAGACCCGACAGGAGCTATAACTATGGCTACACCTTC. The whole variable domain, filled in from reference TRBV19 and TRBJ1-2, reads DGGITQSPKYLFRKEGQNVTLSCEQNLNHDAMYWYRQDPGQGLRLIYYSQIVNDFQKGDIAEGYSVSREKKESFPLTVTSAQKNPTAFYLCASRPDRSYNYGYTFGSGTRLTVV.

This clone was seen more than once but under ten times. The chain carries TRBV6-6 and TRBJ1-2; no firm D call. Germline CDR1 and CDR2: MNHNY and SVGAGI (reference sequence). This CDR3 contains 14 residues. With 2 bases removed from V and 3 bases from J, the gap between germline ends came to 10 bases. Here the CDR3 reads CASSYAPVDYGYTF. DNA for the CDR3: TGTGCCAGCAGTTACGCCCCCGTCGACTATGGCTACACCTTC.

The chain has TRBV19 and TRBJ1-1; the D is unclear. V was shortened by 7 bases and J by 6 bases, with 18 bases between the two germline ends. CDR3 length equals 14 residues. Looked up from germline, CDR1 is LNHDA and CDR2 is SQIVND (reference sequence). CDR3 residues: CASTRGSIAPEAFF. The CDR3 nucleotides read TGTGCCAGTACCCGAGGGTCGATCGCCCCTGAAGCTTTCTTT.

J is TRBJ2-5 and V is TRBV11-2, with D unclear. Trimming pared 5 bases from V and 3 bases from J, leaving 4 bases between. Germline CDR1 SGHAT, CDR2 FQNNGV. The CDR3 consists of 11 residues. CDR3 bases: TGTGCCAGCAGCCCCAAAGAGACCCAGTACTTC. Encoded protein: CASSPKETQYF.

The V and J genes are TRBV20-1 and TRBJ1-2; TRBD1 might be the D (5 bases). The CDR3 covers 11 residues. Trimming removed 6 bases at V and 1 base at J, with 6 bases between. Germline V gene sequence: CDR1 DFQATT, CDR2 SNEGSKA (reference sequence). CDR3: CSARDNYGYTF. The DNA for the CDR3 is TGCAGTGCCAGGGATAACTATGGCTACACCTTC.

This sequence joins TRBV5-4 and TRBJ1-2; maybe TRBD1 (5 bases). There are 16 residues in the CDR3. Germline V gene lookup returns CDR1 SGHNT and CDR2 YYREEE (reference sequence). The V and J ends lost 1 base and 1 base respectively, with 14 bases between them. The CDR3, as DNA: TGTGCCAGCAGCTTGATGAGGGACTGGAGTAACTATGGCTACACCTTC. Its protein is CASSLMRDWSNYGYTF.

V and J are TRBV5-1 and TRBJ2-7; the D gene is possibly TRBD1 (5 bases). The CDR3 consists of 13 residues. Trimming cost V 0 bases and J 2 bases, with 6 bases left between them. The V gene's germline CDR1 is SGHRS and CDR2 YFSETQ. DNA for the CDR3: TGCGCCAGCAGCTTGGCAGGGACCTACGAGCAGTACTTC. It encodes CASSLAGTYEQYF.

V and J are TRBV7-9 and TRBJ2-3; D tentatively reads TRBD1 or TRBD2 (5 bases each). Germline V gene sequence: CDR1 SEHNR, CDR2 FQNEAQ (reference sequence). The CDR3 extends over 16 amino acids. V dropped 5 bases and J dropped 0 bases, with 15 bases sitting between them. CDR3 region: CASSKGSLQSTDTQYF. As DNA, the CDR3 is TGTGCCAGCAGCAAGGGGAGCCTCCAGAGCACAGATACGCAGTATTTT.

V is TRBV6-9 and J is TRBJ1-1; D gene uncertain. V was pared by 7 bases and J by 7 bases, with 10 bases between. Germline V lookup: CDR1 MNHGY, CDR2 SVAAGI. The CDR3 consists of 11 residues. This chain's CDR3 is CASIQLDEAFF. In nucleotides, the CDR3 is TGTGCCAGCATCCAGCTCGATGAAGCTTTCTTT.